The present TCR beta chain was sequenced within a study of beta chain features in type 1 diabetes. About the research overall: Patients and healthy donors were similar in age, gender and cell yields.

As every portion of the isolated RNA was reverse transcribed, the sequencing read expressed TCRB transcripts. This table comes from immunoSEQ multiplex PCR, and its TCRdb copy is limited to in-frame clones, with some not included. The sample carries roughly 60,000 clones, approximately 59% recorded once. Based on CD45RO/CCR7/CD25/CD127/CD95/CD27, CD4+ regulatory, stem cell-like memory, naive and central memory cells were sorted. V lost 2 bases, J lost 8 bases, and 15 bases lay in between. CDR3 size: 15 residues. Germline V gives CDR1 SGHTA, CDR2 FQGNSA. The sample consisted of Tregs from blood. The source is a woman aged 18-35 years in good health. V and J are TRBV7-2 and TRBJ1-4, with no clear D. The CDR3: CASSLRGNPGEKLFF. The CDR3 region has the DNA TGTGCCAGCAGCTTACGGGGAAATCCGGGGGAAAAACTGTTTTTT.